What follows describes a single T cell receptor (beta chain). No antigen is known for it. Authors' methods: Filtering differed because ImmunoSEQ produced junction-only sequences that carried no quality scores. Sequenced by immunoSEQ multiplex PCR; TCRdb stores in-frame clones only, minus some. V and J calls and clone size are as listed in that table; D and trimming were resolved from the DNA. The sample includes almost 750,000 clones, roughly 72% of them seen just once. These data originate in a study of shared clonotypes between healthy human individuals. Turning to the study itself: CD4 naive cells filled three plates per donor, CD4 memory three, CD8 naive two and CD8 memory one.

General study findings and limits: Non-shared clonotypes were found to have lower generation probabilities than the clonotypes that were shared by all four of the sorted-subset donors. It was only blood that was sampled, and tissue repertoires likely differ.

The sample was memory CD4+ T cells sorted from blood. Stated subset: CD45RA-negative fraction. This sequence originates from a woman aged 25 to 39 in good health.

CDR3 DNA sequence: TGCGCCAGCAGCCACGAACGTAGCGGTCGGGAGTTCTTC. Amino acids: CASSHERSGREFF. The chain has TRBV4-1 and TRBJ2-1, with D tentatively TRBD2 (6 bases). The CDR3 runs 13 residues. The germline V and J ends were trimmed by 3 bases and 14 bases, with 17 bases remaining between them. The germline V gene encodes CDR1 MGHRA and CDR2 YSYEKL.